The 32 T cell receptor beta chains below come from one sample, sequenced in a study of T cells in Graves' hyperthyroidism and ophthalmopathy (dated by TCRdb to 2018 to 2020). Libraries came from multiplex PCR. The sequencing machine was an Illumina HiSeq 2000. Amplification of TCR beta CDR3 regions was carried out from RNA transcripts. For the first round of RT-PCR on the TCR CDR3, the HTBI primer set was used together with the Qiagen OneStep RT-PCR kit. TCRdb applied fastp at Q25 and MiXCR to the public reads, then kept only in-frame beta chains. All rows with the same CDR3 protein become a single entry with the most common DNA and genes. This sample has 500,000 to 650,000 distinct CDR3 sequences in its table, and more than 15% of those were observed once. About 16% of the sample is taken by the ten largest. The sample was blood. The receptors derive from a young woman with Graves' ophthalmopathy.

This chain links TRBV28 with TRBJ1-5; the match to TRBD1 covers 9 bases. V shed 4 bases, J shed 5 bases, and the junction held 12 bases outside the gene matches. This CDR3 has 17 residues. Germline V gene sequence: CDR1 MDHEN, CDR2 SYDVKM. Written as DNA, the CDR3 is TGTGCCAGCAGTTCGCCGCTACAGGGGGCGAGGGATCAGCCCCAGCATTTT. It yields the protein CASSSPLQGARDQPQHF. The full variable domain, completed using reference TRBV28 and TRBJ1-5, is DVKVTQSSRYLVKRTGEKVFLECVQDMDHENMFWYRQDPGLGLRLIYFSYDVKMKEKGDIPEGYSVSREKKERFSLILESASTNQTSMYLCASSSPLQGARDQPQHFGDGTRLSIL.

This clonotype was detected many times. Here the CDR3 reads CSAWQGQGYGYTF. The CDR3 DNA follows: TGCAGTGCTTGGCAGGGGCAGGGGTATGGCTACACCTTC. V usage is TRBV20-1 and J usage is TRBJ1-2; the D gene is possibly TRBD1 (6 bases). V gave up 5 bases and J gave up 5 bases, with 15 bases separating them. The germline CDR1 and CDR2 sequences are DFQATT and SNEGSKA (reference sequence). CDR3 size: 13 residues.

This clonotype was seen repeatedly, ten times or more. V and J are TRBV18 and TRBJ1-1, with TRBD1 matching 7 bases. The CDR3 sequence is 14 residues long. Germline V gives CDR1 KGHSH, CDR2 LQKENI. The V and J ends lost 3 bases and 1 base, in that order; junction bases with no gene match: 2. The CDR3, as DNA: TGTGCCAGCTCACCCTCAGGGGGGAACACTGAAGCTTTCTTT. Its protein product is CASSPSGGNTEAFF.

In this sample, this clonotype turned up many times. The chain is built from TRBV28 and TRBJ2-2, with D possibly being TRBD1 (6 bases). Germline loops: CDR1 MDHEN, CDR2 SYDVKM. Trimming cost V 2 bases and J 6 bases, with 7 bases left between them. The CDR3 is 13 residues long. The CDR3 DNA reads TGTGCCAGCAGTTTAACAGGGTCCGGGGAGCTGTTTTTT. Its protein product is CASSLTGSGELFF.

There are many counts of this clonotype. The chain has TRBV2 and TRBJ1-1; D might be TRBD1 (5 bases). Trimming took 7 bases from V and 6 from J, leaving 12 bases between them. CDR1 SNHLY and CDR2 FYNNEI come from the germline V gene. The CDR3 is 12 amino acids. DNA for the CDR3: TGTGCCAGCACTCAGGGAGGGGCTGAAGCTTTCTTT. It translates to CASTQGGAEAFF.

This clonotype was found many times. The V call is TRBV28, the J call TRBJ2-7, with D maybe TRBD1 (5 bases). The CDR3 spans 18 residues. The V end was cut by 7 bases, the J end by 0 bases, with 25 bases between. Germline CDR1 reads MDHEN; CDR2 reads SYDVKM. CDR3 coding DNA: TGTGCCAGCATCATCAAAGGGGTCCTTCAACGAACCTCCTACGAGCAGTACTTC. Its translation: CASIIKGVLQRTSYEQYF.

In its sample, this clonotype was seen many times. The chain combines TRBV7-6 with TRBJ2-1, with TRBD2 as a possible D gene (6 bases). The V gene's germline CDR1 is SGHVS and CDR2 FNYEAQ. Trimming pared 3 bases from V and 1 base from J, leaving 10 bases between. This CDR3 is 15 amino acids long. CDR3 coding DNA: TGTGCCAGCAGCTTGCTAGCGATATCCTACAATGAGCAGTTCTTC. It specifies CASSLLAISYNEQFF.

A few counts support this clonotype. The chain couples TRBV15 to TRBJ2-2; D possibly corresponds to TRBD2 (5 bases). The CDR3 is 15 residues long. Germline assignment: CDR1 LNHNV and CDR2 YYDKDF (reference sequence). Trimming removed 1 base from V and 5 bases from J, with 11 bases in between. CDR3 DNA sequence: TGTGCCACCAGCAGAGTCGACGGAGGAACCGGGGAGCTGTTTTTT. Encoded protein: CATSRVDGGTGELFF.

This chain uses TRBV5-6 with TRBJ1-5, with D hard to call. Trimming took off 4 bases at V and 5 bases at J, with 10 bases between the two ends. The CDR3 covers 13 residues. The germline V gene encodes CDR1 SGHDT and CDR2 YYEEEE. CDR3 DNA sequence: TGTGCCAGCAGCCATACATACGATCAGCCCCAGCATTTT. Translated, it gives CASSHTYDQPQHF.

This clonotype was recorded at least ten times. This chain's CDR3 is CAWSRSFYSNQPQHF. CDR3 DNA sequence: TGTGCCTGGAGTCGGTCGTTCTATAGCAATCAGCCCCAGCATTTT. The chain has TRBV30 and TRBJ1-5; unclear D gene. The ends were cut back, 2 bases at V and 0 bases at J, with 11 bases in the middle. CDR1 is GTSNPN, CDR2 SVGIG, per germline (reference sequence). The CDR3 spans 15 residues. The entire variable domain, with the rest obtained from reference TRBV30 and TRBJ1-5, is as follows: SQTIHQWPATLVQPVGSPLSLECTVEGTSNPNLYWYRQAAGRGLQLLFYSVGIGQISSEVPQNLSASRPQDRQFILSSKKLLLSDSGFYLCAWSRSFYSNQPQHFGDGTRLSIL.

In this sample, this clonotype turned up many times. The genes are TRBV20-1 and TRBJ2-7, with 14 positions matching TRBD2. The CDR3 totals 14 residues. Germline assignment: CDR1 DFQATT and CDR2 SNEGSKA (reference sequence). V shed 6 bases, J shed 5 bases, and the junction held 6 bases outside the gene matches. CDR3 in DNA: TGCAGTGCGTACGGGACTAGCGGGAGAGACGAGCAGTACTTC. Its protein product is CSAYGTSGRDEQYF.

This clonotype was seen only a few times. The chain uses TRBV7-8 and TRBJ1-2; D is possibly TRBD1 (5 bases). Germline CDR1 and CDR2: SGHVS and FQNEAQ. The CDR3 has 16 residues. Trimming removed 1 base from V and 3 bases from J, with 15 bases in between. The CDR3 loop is CASSLETLGAHYGYTF. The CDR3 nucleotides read TGTGCCAGCAGCTTAGAAACCCTAGGGGCCCACTATGGCTACACCTTC.

CDR3 residues: CASSLGTGFDQPQHF. The CDR3 DNA reads as TGTGCCAGCAGCCTCGGGACAGGGTTCGACCAGCCCCAGCATTTT. The J gene is TRBJ1-5, the V gene TRBV6-1, with 9 bases fitting TRBD1. This CDR3 is 15 amino acids long. Germline-derived CDR1 and CDR2 are MNHNS and SASEGT. The V gene end was trimmed by 6 bases and the J gene end by 7 bases; junction bases not matched to a gene: 10.

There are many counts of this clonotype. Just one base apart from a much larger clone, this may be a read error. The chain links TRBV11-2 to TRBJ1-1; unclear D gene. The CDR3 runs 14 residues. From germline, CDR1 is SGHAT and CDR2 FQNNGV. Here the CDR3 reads CASSFDNRNAEAFF. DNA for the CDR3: TGTGCCAGCAGCTTCGACAACCGGAACGCTGAAGCTTTCTTT.

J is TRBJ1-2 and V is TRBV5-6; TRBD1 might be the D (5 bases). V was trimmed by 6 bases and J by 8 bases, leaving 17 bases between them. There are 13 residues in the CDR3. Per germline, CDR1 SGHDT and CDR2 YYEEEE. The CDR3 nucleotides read TGTGCCAGCACAAAAGACAGTCGGGGAGGCTACACCTTC. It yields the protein CASTKDSRGGYTF.

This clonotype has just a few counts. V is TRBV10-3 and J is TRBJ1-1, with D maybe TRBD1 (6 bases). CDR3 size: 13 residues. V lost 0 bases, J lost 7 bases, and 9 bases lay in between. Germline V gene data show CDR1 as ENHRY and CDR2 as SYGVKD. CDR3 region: CAISESVQGEAFF. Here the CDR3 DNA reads TGTGCCATCAGTGAGTCGGTACAGGGTGAAGCTTTCTTT.

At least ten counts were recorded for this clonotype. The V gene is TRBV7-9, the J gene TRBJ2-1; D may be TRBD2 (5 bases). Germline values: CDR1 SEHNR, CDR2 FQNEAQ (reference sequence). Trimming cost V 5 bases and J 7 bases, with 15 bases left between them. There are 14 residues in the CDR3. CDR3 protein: CASSPSGGRNEQFF. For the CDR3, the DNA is TGTGCCAGCAGCCCATCGGGCGGGCGGAATGAGCAGTTCTTC.

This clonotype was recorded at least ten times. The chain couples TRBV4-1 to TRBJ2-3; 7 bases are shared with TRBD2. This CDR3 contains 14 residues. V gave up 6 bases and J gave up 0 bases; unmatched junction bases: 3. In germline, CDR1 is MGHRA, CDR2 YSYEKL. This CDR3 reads CASSLAASTDTQYF. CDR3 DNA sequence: TGCGCCAGCAGTCTAGCGGCTAGCACAGATACGCAGTATTTT.

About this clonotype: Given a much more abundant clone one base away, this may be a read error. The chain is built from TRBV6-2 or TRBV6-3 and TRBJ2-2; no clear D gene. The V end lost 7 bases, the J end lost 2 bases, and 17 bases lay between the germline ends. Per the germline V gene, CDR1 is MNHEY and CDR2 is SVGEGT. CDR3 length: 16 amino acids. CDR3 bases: TGTGCCAGCATTCCAGGTCTGTCAAGAAACACCGGGGAGCTGTTTTTT. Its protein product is CASIPGLSRNTGELFF.

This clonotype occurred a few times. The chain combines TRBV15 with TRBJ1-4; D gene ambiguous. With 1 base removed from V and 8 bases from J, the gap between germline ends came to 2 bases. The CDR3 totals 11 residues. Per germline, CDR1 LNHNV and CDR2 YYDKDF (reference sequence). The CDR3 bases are TGTGCCACCAGCAGAGGGGAAAAACTGTTTTTT. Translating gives CATSRGEKLFF.

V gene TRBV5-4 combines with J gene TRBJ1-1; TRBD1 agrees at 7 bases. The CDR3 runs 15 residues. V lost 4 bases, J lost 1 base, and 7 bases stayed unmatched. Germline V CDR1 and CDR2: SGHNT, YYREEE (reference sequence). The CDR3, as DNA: TGTGCCAGCAGCATGACAGGGTTGGGGAACACTGAAGCTTTCTTT. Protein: CASSMTGLGNTEAFF.

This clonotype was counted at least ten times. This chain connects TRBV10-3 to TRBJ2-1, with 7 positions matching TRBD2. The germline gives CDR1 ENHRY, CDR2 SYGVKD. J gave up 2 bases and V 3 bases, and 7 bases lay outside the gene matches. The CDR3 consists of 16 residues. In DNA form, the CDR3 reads TGTGCCATCAGTGATCGGGTAGCGGGCGCCTACAATGAGCAGTTCTTC. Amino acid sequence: CAISDRVAGAYNEQFF.

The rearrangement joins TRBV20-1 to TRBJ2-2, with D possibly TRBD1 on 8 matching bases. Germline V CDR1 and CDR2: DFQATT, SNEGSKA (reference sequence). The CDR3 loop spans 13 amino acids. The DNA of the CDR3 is TGCAGCTATAGGACAGGGAGGGACGGGGAGCTGTTTTTT. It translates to CSYRTGRDGELFF.

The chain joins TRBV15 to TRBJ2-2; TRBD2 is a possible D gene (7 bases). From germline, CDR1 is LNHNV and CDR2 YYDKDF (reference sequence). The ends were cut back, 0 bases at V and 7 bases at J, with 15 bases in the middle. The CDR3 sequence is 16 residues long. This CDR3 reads CATSRDSWGGGGELFF. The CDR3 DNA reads TGTGCCACCAGCAGAGATAGTTGGGGGGGCGGCGGGGAGCTGTTTTTT. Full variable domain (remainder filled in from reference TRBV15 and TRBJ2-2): DAMVIQNPRYQVTQFGKPVTLSCSQTLNHNVMYWYQQKSSQAPKLLFHYYDKDFNNEADTPDNFQSRRPNTSFCFLDIRSPGLGDTAMYLCATSRDSWGGGGELFFGEGSRLTVL.

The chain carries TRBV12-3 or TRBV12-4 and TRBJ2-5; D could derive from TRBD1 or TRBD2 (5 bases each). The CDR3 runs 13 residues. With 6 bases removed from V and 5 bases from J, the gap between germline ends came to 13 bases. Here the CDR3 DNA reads TGTGCCAGCAGCCGGGACCCGGGGGAGACCCAGTACTTC. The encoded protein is CASSRDPGETQYF.

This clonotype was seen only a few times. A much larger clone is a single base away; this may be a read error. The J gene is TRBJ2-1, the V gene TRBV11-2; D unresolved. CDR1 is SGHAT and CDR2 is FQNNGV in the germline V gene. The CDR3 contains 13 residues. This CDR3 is CASSLQSYNERFF. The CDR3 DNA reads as TGTGCCAGCAGTTTGCAGTCTTACAATGAGCGGTTCTTC.

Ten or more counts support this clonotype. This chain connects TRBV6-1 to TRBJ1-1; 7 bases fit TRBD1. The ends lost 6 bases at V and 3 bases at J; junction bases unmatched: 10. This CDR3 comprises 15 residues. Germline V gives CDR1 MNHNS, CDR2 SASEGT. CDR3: CASSHLTGRHTEAFF. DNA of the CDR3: TGTGCCAGCAGCCACCTGACAGGGCGGCACACTGAAGCTTTCTTT.

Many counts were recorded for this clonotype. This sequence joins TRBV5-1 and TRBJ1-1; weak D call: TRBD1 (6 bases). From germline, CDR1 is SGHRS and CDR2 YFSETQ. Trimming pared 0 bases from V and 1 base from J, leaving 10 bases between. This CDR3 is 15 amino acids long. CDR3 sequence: CASSLAGQRNTEAFF. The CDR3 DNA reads TGCGCCAGCAGCTTGGCCGGACAGAGGAACACTGAAGCTTTCTTT.

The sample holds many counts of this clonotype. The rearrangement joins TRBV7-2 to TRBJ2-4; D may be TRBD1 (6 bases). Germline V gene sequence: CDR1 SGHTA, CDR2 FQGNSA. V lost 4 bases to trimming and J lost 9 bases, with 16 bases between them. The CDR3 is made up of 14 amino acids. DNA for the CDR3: TGTGCCAGCAGCTCTGAAACAGGGTCGGGCATTCAGTACTTC. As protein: CASSSETGSGIQYF.

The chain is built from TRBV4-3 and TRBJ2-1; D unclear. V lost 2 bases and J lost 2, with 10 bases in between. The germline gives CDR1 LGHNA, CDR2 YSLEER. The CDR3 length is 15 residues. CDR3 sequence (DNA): TGCGCCAGCAGCCAATACTCTGGGGCCTACAATGAGCAGTTCTTC. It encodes CASSQYSGAYNEQFF.

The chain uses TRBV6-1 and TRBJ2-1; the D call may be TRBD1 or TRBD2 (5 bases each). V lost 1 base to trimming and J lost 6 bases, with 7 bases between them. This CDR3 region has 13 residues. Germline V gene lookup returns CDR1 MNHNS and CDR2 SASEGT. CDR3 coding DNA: TGTGCCAGCAGTGAAGGAGGGGTCAATGAGCAGTTCTTC. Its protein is CASSEGGVNEQFF.

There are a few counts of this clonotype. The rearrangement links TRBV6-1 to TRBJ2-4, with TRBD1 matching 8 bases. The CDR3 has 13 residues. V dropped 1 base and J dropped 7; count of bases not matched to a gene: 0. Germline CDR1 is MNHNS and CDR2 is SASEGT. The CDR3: CASSEGTGNIQYF. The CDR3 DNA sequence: TGTGCCAGCAGTGAAGGGACAGGGAACATTCAGTACTTC.